This TCR beta chain was obtained from a study of beta chain features in type 1 diabetes. This clone has only a few counts. All of the isolated RNA was reverse transcribed, so expressed TCRB transcripts were sequenced. Here immunoSEQ multiplex PCR was the method, and the copy in TCRdb shows in-frame clones only, minus some. The table records some 150,000 clones, 10% of them present only once. The CDR3 has 17 residues. The V segment lost 2 bases and the J segment 0 bases; nucleotides outside the gene matches: 8. Germline lookup yields CDR1 GTSNPN and CDR2 SVGIG (reference sequence). This receptor was obtained from a man aged 18 to 35 in good health. The sequenced sample was naive CD4+ T cells from blood. The chain carries TRBV30 and TRBJ1-1, with 11 bases identical to TRBD1. Written as DNA, the CDR3 is TGTGCCTGGAGTATCCCGGGACAGGGGGTGTTGAACACTGAAGCTTTCTTT. Its translation is CAWSIPGQGVLNTEAFF.